The 19 T cell receptor beta chains presented below share a single source sample, sequenced in a study of shared clonotypes between healthy human individuals. Profiling relied on immunoSEQ multiplex PCR, and the TCRdb table lists in-frame clones only, not all of them. The data contain 1.6 million or so clones, over 95% of them singletons. Sequenced input: naive CD4+ T cells sorted from blood. The subset is: CD45RA+ positively selected. The receptors stem from a man between 25 and 39 years old in good health.

The chain recombines TRBV5-1 with TRBJ2-7; the match to TRBD2 covers 7 bases. V lost 0 bases, J lost 5 bases, and 5 bases stayed unmatched. The germline V gene has CDR1 SGHRS and CDR2 YFSETQ. The CDR3 covers 14 residues. CDR3 nucleotides: TGCGCCAGCAGCTTGGGGGGCCTAGCGGACGAGCAGTACTTC. Its translation is CASSLGGLADEQYF.

The chain employs TRBV9 and TRBJ1-2; no firm D call. Trimming took off 0 bases at V and 4 bases at J, with 4 bases between the two ends. The germline V gene encodes CDR1 SGDLS and CDR2 YYNGEE. The CDR3 runs 12 residues. Written as DNA, the CDR3 is TGTGCCAGCAGCGTAGGAAGCTATGGCTACACCTTC. It is translated as CASSVGSYGYTF.

The chain links TRBV19 to TRBJ1-5; 10 bases are a match to TRBD1. The CDR3 has 16 amino acids. Trimming took 2 bases from V and 6 from J; bases not matched to a gene: 7. In germline, CDR1 is LNHDA, CDR2 SQIVND (reference sequence). Written as DNA, the CDR3 is TGTGCCAGTAGTATACGGGGGACAGGGGTGGCTCAGCCCCAGCATTTT. As protein: CASSIRGTGVAQPQHF.

Comment on this clone: At one end, the junction sequence differs from germline, possibly due to a read error. The V call is TRBV6-4, the J call TRBJ2-1, with TRBD1 as a possible D gene (5 bases). The CDR3 spans 14 residues. Per germline, CDR1 MRHNA and CDR2 SNTAGT. The CDR3, as DNA: TGTGCCAGCAGTGAACAGGTGGTGCGCGAAGGTCGGGTCTTC. It codes for CASSEQVVREGRVF.

The DNA for the CDR3 is TGTGCCAGCAGTGATTTCATAGGGCACACTGAAGCTTTCTTT. This codes for CASSDFIGHTEAFF. The V call is TRBV2, the J call TRBJ1-1, with no clear D. V was clipped by 3 bases and J by 3 bases, with 11 bases between them. The CDR3 has 14 amino acids. Germline lookup yields CDR1 SNHLY and CDR2 FYNNEI. The full variable domain, completed using reference TRBV2 and TRBJ1-1, is EPEVTQTPSHQVTQMGQEVILRCVPISNHLYFYWYRQILGQKVEFLVSFYNNEISEKSEIFDDQFSVERPDGSNFTLKIRSTKLEDSAMYFCASSDFIGHTEAFFGQGTRLTVV.

V usage is TRBV6-1 and J usage is TRBJ2-4; maybe TRBD1 (5 bases). Germline V gene data show CDR1 as MNHNS and CDR2 as SASEGT. The length of the CDR3 is 14 residues. With 5 bases removed from V and 0 bases from J, the gap between germline ends came to 8 bases. The CDR3 region is CASSTGLAKNIQYF. CDR3 nucleotides: TGTGCCAGCAGTACAGGTCTAGCCAAAAACATTCAGTACTTC.

The chain joins TRBV7-8 to TRBJ2-1, with D tentatively TRBD1 or TRBD2 (5 bases each). V lost 1 base and J lost 9, with 16 bases in between. The CDR3 has 15 residues. Germline assignment: CDR1 SGHVS and CDR2 FQNEAQ. DNA of the CDR3: TGTGCCAGCAGCTTAGACCTGGGGACCGTCAGTGAGCAGTTCTTC. It yields the protein CASSLDLGTVSEQFF.

The chain is built from TRBV5-1 and TRBJ2-2; 8 bases are shared with TRBD2. The J segment lost 1 base and the V segment lost 4 bases, leaving 6 bases of the junction unmatched. Germline V gives CDR1 SGHRS, CDR2 YFSETQ. The CDR3 is 16 amino acids. This CDR3 is CASSPILAGNTGELFF. Written as DNA, the CDR3 is TGCGCCAGCAGCCCTATTCTAGCGGGGAACACCGGGGAGCTGTTTTTT. Full variable domain (rest looked up from reference TRBV5-1 and TRBJ2-2): KAGVTQTPRYLIKTRGQQVTLSCSPISGHRSVSWYQQTPGQGLQFLFEYFSETQRNKGNFPGRFSGRQFSNSRSEMNVSTLELGDSALYLCASSPILAGNTGELFFGEGSRLTVL.

The CDR3 coding sequence is TGCGCCAGCGGAAATTCGGCCCTGTCGAACACCGGGGAGCTGTTTTTT. The encoded protein is CASGNSALSNTGELFF. The genes are TRBV5-1 and TRBJ2-2; D unclear. V was trimmed by 7 bases and J by 0 bases, leaving 16 bases between them. CDR1 is SGHRS and CDR2 is YFSETQ in the germline V gene. The CDR3 is made up of 16 amino acids.

The rearrangement uses TRBV6-5 and TRBJ1-1; D is uncertain. Germline CDR1 and CDR2: MNHEY and SVGAGI. Trimming took 1 base from V and 7 from J, leaving 4 bases between them. The CDR3 spans 11 residues. CDR3 residues: CASSYWREAFF. CDR3 bases: TGTGCCAGCAGTTACTGGCGTGAAGCTTTCTTT.

This rearrangement joins TRBV29-1 to TRBJ2-5; perhaps D is TRBD1 or TRBD2 (5 bases each). V lost 7 bases and J lost 5, with 20 bases in between. In germline, CDR1 is SQVTM, CDR2 ANQGSEA. The CDR3 spans 14 residues. DNA of the CDR3: TGCAGCGGTGCGTACCGGGACCCGGCTGAGACCCAGTACTTC. Translated, it gives CSGAYRDPAETQYF.

The J gene is TRBJ2-5, the V gene TRBV6-5; perhaps TRBD1 as D (6 bases). The CDR3 runs to 15 residues. Germline CDR1 reads MNHEY; CDR2 reads SVGAGI. The V and J ends lost 5 bases and 5 bases respectively, with 18 bases between them. DNA of the CDR3: TGTGCCAGCAGTACGAGGACAGTTAGGTCTGAGACCCAGTACTTC. Translated, it gives CASSTRTVRSETQYF.

The gene calls are TRBV7-2 and TRBJ1-1; possible D gene TRBD1, 5 bases. V lost 2 bases, J lost 4 bases, and 11 bases lay in between. The CDR3 sequence is 14 residues long. CDR1 is SGHTA, CDR2 FQGNSA, per germline. The CDR3 protein is CASSLKGAATEAFF. The CDR3 nucleotides are TGTGCCAGCAGCTTAAAAGGGGCCGCCACTGAAGCTTTCTTT.

The J gene is TRBJ2-2, the V gene TRBV7-9, with 9 bases lining up with TRBD1. After removal of 0 bases from V and 6 bases from J, the junction contained 11 bases not matched to a gene. The germline CDR1 and CDR2 sequences are SEHNR and FQNEAQ (reference sequence). This CDR3 is built from 18 residues. The CDR3 region has the DNA TGTGCCAGCAGCTTAGCCCCCCTGGGACAGGGATTGGCCGGGGAGCTGTTTTTT. This codes for CASSLAPLGQGLAGELFF. Full variable domain (missing parts from reference TRBV7-9 and TRBJ2-2): DTGVSQNPRHKITKRGQNVTFRCDPISEHNRLYWYRQTLGQGPEFLTYFQNEAQLEKSRLLSDRFSAERPKGSFSTLEIQRTEQGDSAMYLCASSLAPLGQGLAGELFFGEGSRLTVL.

The chain uses TRBV2 and TRBJ1-5; 8 bases fit TRBD1. The CDR3 has 14 residues. The J segment lost 5 bases and the V segment lost 5 bases, leaving 5 bases of the junction unmatched. Per the germline V gene, CDR1 is SNHLY and CDR2 is FYNNEI. CDR3 residues: CASSRTGKYQPQHF. Here the CDR3 DNA reads TGTGCCAGCAGTAGGACAGGGAAATATCAGCCCCAGCATTTT.

The V and J genes are TRBV7-3 and TRBJ2-3; D is uncertain. Per the germline V gene, CDR1 is SGHTA and CDR2 is FQGTGA. This CDR3 spans 13 amino acids. Trimming pared 5 bases from V and 2 bases from J, leaving 8 bases between. The CDR3 reads CASSSTYTDTQYF. The CDR3 DNA is TGTGCCAGCAGCAGCACTTACACAGATACGCAGTATTTT.

A single count supports this clone. The chain employs TRBV9 and TRBJ2-7; 14 bases line up with TRBD2. The CDR3 loop spans 15 amino acids. Germline V CDR1 and CDR2: SGDLS, YYNGEE. The trim removed 6 bases at V and 2 bases at J, leaving 4 bases unmatched. CDR3 sequence (DNA): TGTGCCAGCACTGGGACTAGCGGGAGTCCCTACGAGCAGTACTTC. This translates into CASTGTSGSPYEQYF.

This chain connects TRBV20-1 to TRBJ2-1; no clear D gene. There are 9 residues in the CDR3. With 7 bases removed from V and 7 bases from J, the gap between germline ends came to 5 bases. In germline, CDR1 is DFQATT, CDR2 SNEGSKA (reference sequence). CDR3 region: CSVVNEQFF. CDR3 DNA sequence: TGCAGTGTTGTGAATGAGCAGTTCTTC.

This clone was seen a single time. The chain couples TRBV2 to TRBJ1-5; D call uncertain. CDR1 is SNHLY and CDR2 is FYNNEI in the germline V gene. The CDR3 totals 16 residues. Trimming shortened V by 1 base and J by 3 bases, and 13 bases separated the two germline ends. CDR3 in DNA: TGTGCCAGCAGTGAAGGAGGGAGAAGGTACAATCAGCCCCAGCATTTT. Its translation is CASSEGGRRYNQPQHF.